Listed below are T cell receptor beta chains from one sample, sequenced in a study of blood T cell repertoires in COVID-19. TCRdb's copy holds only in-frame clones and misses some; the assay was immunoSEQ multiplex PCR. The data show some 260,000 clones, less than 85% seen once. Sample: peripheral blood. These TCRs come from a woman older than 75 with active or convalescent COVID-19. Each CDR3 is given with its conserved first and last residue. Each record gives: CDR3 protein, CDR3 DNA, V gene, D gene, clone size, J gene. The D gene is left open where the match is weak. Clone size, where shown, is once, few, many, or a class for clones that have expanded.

cdr3_aa: CASGLTSSPDTQYF; cdr3_nt: TGTGCCAGCGGCCTGACTAGTTCTCCAGATACGCAGTATTTT; v_call: TRBV2; d_call: NA; clone_size: NA; j_call: TRBJ2-3
cdr3_aa: CASSLPGGNGGEQFF; cdr3_nt: TGTGCCAGCAGCTTGCCTGGCGGTAACGGAGGTGAGCAGTTCTTC; v_call: TRBV5-4; d_call: NA; clone_size: NA; j_call: TRBJ2-1
cdr3_aa: CASSGVRGGQPQHF; cdr3_nt: TGTGCCAGCAGTGGTGTCAGGGGTGGTCAGCCCCAGCATTTT; v_call: TRBV28; d_call: NA; clone_size: NA; j_call: TRBJ1-5
cdr3_aa: CASSLSSEAFF; cdr3_nt: TGTGCCAGCAGTTTATCTTCTGAAGCTTTCTTT; v_call: TRBV28; d_call: NA; clone_size: NA; j_call: TRBJ1-1
cdr3_aa: CASSIALGLAGDYEQYF; cdr3_nt: TGTGCCAGTAGTATAGCCCTGGGGCTAGCGGGGGACTACGAGCAGTACTTC; v_call: TRBV19; d_call: TRBD2; clone_size: NA; j_call: TRBJ2-7
cdr3_aa: CASRGTSGGANEQFF; cdr3_nt: TGTGCCAGCAGAGGGACTAGCGGGGGGGCCAATGAGCAGTTCTTC; v_call: TRBV6-6; d_call: TRBD2; clone_size: once; j_call: TRBJ2-1
cdr3_aa: CASTDQETQYF; cdr3_nt: TGTGCCAGCACCGACCAAGAGACCCAGTACTTC; v_call: TRBV5-4; d_call: NA; clone_size: once; j_call: TRBJ2-5
cdr3_aa: CASRLGQGNGYTF; cdr3_nt: TGTGCCAGCAGACTGGGGCAGGGCAATGGCTACACCTTC; v_call: TRBV2; d_call: NA; clone_size: NA; j_call: TRBJ1-2
cdr3_aa: CASSPQQGSPNEQYF; cdr3_nt: TGTGCCAGCAGCCCCCAACAGGGTTCACCCAACGAGCAGTACTTC; v_call: TRBV3-1/TRBV3-2; d_call: NA; clone_size: NA; j_call: TRBJ2-7
cdr3_aa: CASSLDSSGGETQYF; cdr3_nt: TGCGCCAGCAGCTTGGATAGTTCGGGAGGCGAGACCCAGTACTTC; v_call: TRBV5-1; d_call: TRBD2; clone_size: NA; j_call: TRBJ2-5
cdr3_aa: CASRPGDTSYEQYF; cdr3_nt: TGTGCCAGCAGGCCTGGGGACACCTCCTACGAGCAGTACTTC; v_call: TRBV28; d_call: NA; clone_size: NA; j_call: TRBJ2-7
cdr3_aa: CASSPPLETQYF; cdr3_nt: TGTGCCAGCTCACCACCCCTAGAGACCCAGTACTTC; v_call: TRBV18; d_call: NA; clone_size: NA; j_call: TRBJ2-5
cdr3_aa: CASSDGQGGYGYTF; cdr3_nt: TGTGCCAGCTCAGATGGACAGGGGGGCTATGGCTACACCTTC; v_call: TRBV18; d_call: TRBD1; clone_size: NA; j_call: TRBJ1-2
cdr3_aa: CASSLGTTHQETQYF; cdr3_nt: TGTGCCAGCAGCTTAGGTACTACCCACCAAGAGACCCAGTACTTC; v_call: TRBV7-9; d_call: NA; clone_size: NA; j_call: TRBJ2-5
cdr3_aa: CATSLAGGDQETQYF; cdr3_nt: TGTGCCACCAGTCTAGCGGGGGGGGATCAAGAGACCCAGTACTTC; v_call: TRBV24-1; d_call: TRBD2; clone_size: NA; j_call: TRBJ2-5
cdr3_aa: CASSSGYQGARVKTQYF; cdr3_nt: TGTGCCAGCTCCTCGGGCTACCAGGGGGCCAGAGTAAAGACCCAGTACTTC; v_call: TRBV27; d_call: TRBD1; clone_size: few; j_call: TRBJ2-5
cdr3_aa: CASSPLAGWAQAEQYF; cdr3_nt: TGTGCCAGCAGCCCCCTAGCGGGATGGGCCCAGGCAGAGCAGTACTTC; v_call: TRBV3-1/TRBV3-2; d_call: TRBD2; clone_size: NA; j_call: TRBJ2-7
cdr3_aa: CASSSVTGSNEKLFF; cdr3_nt: TGTGCCAGCAGCTCGGTAACAGGGAGCAATGAAAAACTGTTTTTT; v_call: TRBV7-9; d_call: NA; clone_size: NA; j_call: TRBJ1-4
cdr3_aa: CASSSASLASETQYF; cdr3_nt: TGTGCCAGCAGTTCGGCTAGCTTGGCATCCGAGACCCAGTACTTC; v_call: TRBV27; d_call: NA; clone_size: NA; j_call: TRBJ2-5
cdr3_aa: CATSEPGTAAEQYF; cdr3_nt: TGTGCCACCAGTGAGCCCGGGACAGCTGCCGAGCAGTACTTC; v_call: TRBV24-1; d_call: TRBD1; clone_size: once; j_call: TRBJ2-7